This T cell receptor (beta chain) stems from a study of blood T cells in healthy people across ages. Study results and limitations: Greater diversity and more naive CD4+ cells were seen in long-lived donors than in aged donors. A roughly linear fall in TCR beta diversity per million T cells was seen with increasing age.

Caucasian individuals from Russia who were healthy and aged about 6 to 90 acted as donors. About this clonotype: No antigen is known for it.

Primed by a sample-barcoded 5' primer and a J-beta primer mix, a second PCR proceeded for 7 to 11 cycles. TCRdb redid the calling of the 5' RACE reads with MiXCR, one entry per CDR3 protein. The sample yields fewer than 700,000 distinct CDR3 sequences, less than 60% seen once. The origin of this receptor is an older man in good health. The sequenced material came from blood.

The CDR3 DNA is TGCAGTGCCCTGACAGGAGTCTCCTACGAGCAGTACTTC. Amino acids: CSALTGVSYEQYF. The chain combines TRBV20-1 with TRBJ2-7; possibly TRBD1 for D (6 bases). CDR1 is DFQATT and CDR2 is SNEGSKA in the germline V gene (reference sequence). The CDR3 is made up of 13 amino acids. Between the trimmed V and J ends, which lost 6 bases and 0 bases, there was a span of 12 bases.